This is a list of T cell receptor beta chains from one sample in a study of neurological immune-mediated disorders. Using its own MiXCR run on the 5' RACE reads, TCRdb lists one record per CDR3 protein. The sample consists of 30,000 or so distinct CDR3 sequences, 15% of them appearing once. The sequenced material came from PBMCs. The receptor source for this set is a man between 65 and 80 years old in good health. Both conserved end residues are part of each CDR3. D genes are given only for firm matches. The size entry is marked missing in some rows and otherwise reads once, few, many or a size class.

DNA,CDR3,size,V,D,J
TGTGCCAGCAGCTCACCCCGGGACAGGGAAGGCGATACGCAGTATTTT,CASSSPRDREGDTQYF,many,TRBV7-9,TRBD1,TRBJ2-3
TGCGCCAGCAGCTTGGAAGGCTCAGGGGAGTACTTC,CASSLEGSGEYF,many,TRBV5-1,NA,TRBJ2-7
TGTGCCAGCAGCCTCCCCCAACTAGCGGGGGCCAACAATGAGCAGTTCTTC,CASSLPQLAGANNEQFF,many,TRBV13,TRBD2,TRBJ2-1
TGCGCCAGCAGCCAGAGCCCCAGGGCCAGCTCCTACGAGCAGTACTTC,CASSQSPRASSYEQYF,many,TRBV5-1,NA,TRBJ2-7
TGTGCCAGTAGTTTCCGCCCGACAGGCAATCAGCCCCAGCATTTT,CASSFRPTGNQPQHF,many,TRBV19,NA,TRBJ1-5
TGTGCCAGCAGCCAAGAAGGGGGACAGCCCTACGATACGCAGTATTTT,CASSQEGGQPYDTQYF,many,TRBV4-2,TRBD1,TRBJ2-3
TGTGCCAGCAGTACCCCTAAAGGATCCTATGGCTACACCTTC,CASSTPKGSYGYTF,many,TRBV6-6,NA,TRBJ1-2
TGTGCCAGCTCACCGACAGGGTACACTGAAGCTTTCTTT,CASSPTGYTEAFF,many,TRBV18,TRBD1,TRBJ1-1
TGCAGTGCTGTTAGACATAATAGCAATCAGCCCCAGCATTTT,CSAVRHNSNQPQHF,NA,TRBV20-1,NA,TRBJ1-5
TGTGCCAGCAGCTTAGTTGGGGGCGGGGGGGCCTATGAGCAGTTCTTC,CASSLVGGGGAYEQFF,many,TRBV7-2,TRBD2,TRBJ2-1
TGTGCCAGCTCACTTCAGCAGGGGGCGCAAACTGAAGCTTTCTTT,CASSLQQGAQTEAFF,few,TRBV18,TRBD1,TRBJ1-1
TGTGCCAGCAGCAAAGAGCGTTCCGGGACAGGGGGCTATGGCTACACCTTC,CASSKERSGTGGYGYTF,many,TRBV21-1,NA,TRBJ1-2
TGTGCCAGCAGTCTAGCGGGGCCCCAGGTTAGTGAGCAGTACTTC,CASSLAGPQVSEQYF,NA,TRBV2,TRBD2,TRBJ2-7
TGCGCCAGCAGTCCGTTGGACAGGGTGAACACTGAAGCTTTCTTT,CASSPLDRVNTEAFF,many,TRBV5-1,TRBD1,TRBJ1-1
TGTGCCAGCAGCTTAGAGAGCCAACGAGAGACCCAGTACTTC,CASSLESQRETQYF,many,TRBV7-2,NA,TRBJ2-5
TGTGCCACCAGTGATTTTCGGACAGGGCACACAGATACGCAGTATTTT,CATSDFRTGHTDTQYF,many,TRBV24-1,TRBD1,TRBJ2-3
TGTGCCAGCACCTTTGGGGCGCTTGAAAAACTGTTTTTT,CASTFGALEKLFF,many,TRBV12-3/TRBV12-4,NA,TRBJ1-4
TGCGCCAGCAGCTTTACCCGGGCTGGGGCCAACGTCCTGACTTTC,CASSFTRAGANVLTF,NA,TRBV5-1,NA,TRBJ2-6
TGTGCCAGCTCACCACCGGGGGGGCGCCGCACAGATACGCAGTATTTT,CASSPPGGRRTDTQYF,many,TRBV18,NA,TRBJ2-3
TGCAGTGCTAACCTCCCCCGGACAGGCCTCACTGAAGCTTTCTTT,CSANLPRTGLTEAFF,many,TRBV20-1,TRBD1,TRBJ1-1